Following are 24 T cell receptor beta chains from one sample sequenced in a study of regulatory T cells in long-lasting Graves disease. The time point was: persistent/refractory GD, antithyroid drugs over 5 years with positive TRAb. TCR sequences were obtained from RNA taken from PBMCs. In building TCR beta libraries, iRepertoire HTBI primers were used together with Arm-PCR of CDR3 regions. TCRdb re-derived calls from the multiplex PCR reads in MiXCR, one entry per CDR3 protein. Counted here are 700,000 or so distinct CDR3 sequences, 25% to 30% occurring once; the ten biggest clones make up 40% to 55%. The sequencing here drew on peripheral blood mononuclear cells (PBMCs), taken when the disease was refractory, from a patient treated with antithyroid drugs. Receptor source: a female donor with Graves disease.

This clonotype was recorded many times. V gene TRBV13 combines with J gene TRBJ1-2; D is perhaps TRBD1 (5 bases). In germline, CDR1 is PRHDT, CDR2 FYEKMQ (reference sequence). Trimming removed 5 bases from V and 2 bases from J, with 18 bases in between. The CDR3 spans 16 residues. CDR3 residues: CASSPDEERQNYGYTF. CDR3 coding DNA: TGTGCCAGCAGCCCAGATGAGGAAAGACAGAACTATGGCTACACCTTC.

J is TRBJ2-7 and V is TRBV4-2, with D possibly matching TRBD2 (6 bases). V lost 2 bases and J lost 7, with 18 bases in between. The CDR3 contains 15 residues. Per germline, CDR1 LGHNA and CDR2 YNFKEQ. The CDR3, as DNA: TGTGCCAGCAGCCAACGCGGGACCCCCGGAGGGGAGCAGTACTTC. It codes for CASSQRGTPGGEQYF.

This clonotype was counted only a few times. The rearrangement links TRBV5-1 to TRBJ1-4; no reliable D call. V was trimmed by 3 bases and J by 7 bases, leaving 16 bases between them. This CDR3 has 15 amino acids. CDR1 and CDR2 (germline): SGHRS, YFSETQ. The CDR3 protein is CASSSAGEGGEKLFF. CDR3 DNA: TGCGCCAGCAGCTCGGCCGGGGAGGGTGGTGAAAAACTGTTTTTT.

The V gene is TRBV9, the J gene TRBJ2-2; D is unresolved. Trimming stripped 2 bases from V and 4 bases from J, with 9 bases between. CDR3 length equals 14 residues. Per the germline V gene, CDR1 is SGDLS and CDR2 is YYNGEE. Here the CDR3 reads CASSVASGTGELFF. The CDR3 nucleotides are TGTGCCAGCAGCGTCGCGAGTGGCACCGGGGAGCTGTTTTTT.

This clonotype showed up just a few times. This chain uses TRBV2 with TRBJ2-2; TRBD2 aligns across 10 bases. The length of the CDR3 is 17 residues. V shed 7 bases and J 2 bases; nucleotides not matched to a gene: 10. CDR1 SNHLY and CDR2 FYNNEI come from the germline V gene. CDR3 protein: CASTKREGGSNTGELFF. Written as DNA, the CDR3 is TGTGCCAGCACAAAGCGGGAGGGAGGGAGCAACACCGGGGAGCTGTTTTTT.

This clonotype came up a few times. The chain links TRBV18 to TRBJ1-6; no reliable D call. V was pared by 0 bases and J by 10 bases, with 4 bases between. Germline CDR1 KGHSH, CDR2 LQKENI. This CDR3 comprises 12 residues. The CDR3 spells CASSPPGSPLHF. CDR3 bases: TGTGCCAGCTCACCACCCGGGTCACCCCTCCACTTT.

The V and J genes are TRBV19 and TRBJ1-4, with D perhaps TRBD1 (6 bases). The germline V gene encodes CDR1 LNHDA and CDR2 SQIVND (reference sequence). The CDR3 is 15 amino acids. Between the trimmed V and J ends, which lost 6 bases and 0 bases, there was a span of 11 bases. The CDR3, as DNA: TGTGCCAGTAGGAGATGGACAGCAACTAATGAAAAACTGTTTTTT. As protein: CASRRWTATNEKLFF.

V gene TRBV6-5 combines with J gene TRBJ1-4; D not certain. The germline CDR1 and CDR2 sequences are MNHEY and SVGAGI. The germline V and J ends were trimmed by 3 bases and 8 bases, with 13 bases remaining between them. The CDR3 consists of 14 residues. The DNA of the CDR3 is TGTGCCAGCAGTTATCAGTCTTCCGGGGAAAAACTGTTTTTT. This codes for CASSYQSSGEKLFF.

This clonotype has a handful of counts. The gene calls are TRBV12-3 or TRBV12-4 and TRBJ2-4; TRBD2 is a possible D gene (6 bases). Trimming left V 4 bases short and J 2 bases short, with 21 bases between. The CDR3 runs 18 residues. The CDR3 reads CASSSDSRGILPKNIQYF. For the CDR3, the DNA is TGTGCCAGCAGTTCTGACAGTCGCGGGATCCTGCCCAAAAACATTCAGTACTTC.

The CDR3 loop reads CASRDTTGNTIYF. CDR3 nucleotides: TGTGCCAGCAGGGACACGACTGGAAACACCATATATTTT. This sequence joins TRBV6-2 or TRBV6-3 and TRBJ1-3, with D maybe TRBD1 (5 bases). Trimming pared 6 bases from V and 2 bases from J, leaving 8 bases between. CDR1 and CDR2 from the germline V gene are MNHEY and SVGEGT. This CDR3 is built from 13 residues.

This clonotype was detected only a few times. This CDR3 reads CAITWTSGDTGELFF. In nucleotides, the CDR3 is TGTGCCATCACCTGGACTAGCGGGGACACCGGGGAGCTGTTTTTT. This rearrangement joins TRBV10-3 to TRBJ2-2, with 12 bases identical to TRBD2. Unmatched junction bases numbered 3, after V lost 7 bases and J lost 3 bases. This CDR3 comprises 15 residues. The germline CDR1 and CDR2 sequences are ENHRY and SYGVKD.

CDR3 coding DNA: TGCAGCGTTCGACTAGCGGGAGGCACAGATACGCAGTATTTT. As protein: CSVRLAGGTDTQYF. This chain joins TRBV29-1 and TRBJ2-3, with 12 bases lining up with TRBD2. This CDR3 is built from 14 residues. Germline loops: CDR1 SQVTM, CDR2 ANQGSEA. V gave up 5 bases and J gave up 1 base; unmatched junction bases: 1.

This clonotype came up a few times. CDR3 sequence: CSASPPGAAMREKLFF. CDR3 nucleotide sequence: TGCAGTGCTAGTCCCCCCGGCGCGGCCATGCGAGAAAAACTGTTTTTT. The chain combines TRBV20-1 with TRBJ1-4; no definite D call. The CDR3 is 16 amino acids. The V gene's germline CDR1 is DFQATT and CDR2 SNEGSKA (reference sequence). Trimming cost V 3 bases and J 8 bases, with 22 bases left between them.

This clonotype has only a few counts. The chain carries TRBV11-2 and TRBJ2-7; TRBD1 aligns across 9 bases. The trim removed 1 base at V and 5 bases at J, leaving 3 bases unmatched. The germline V gene has CDR1 SGHAT and CDR2 FQNNGV. The length of the CDR3 is 14 residues. The CDR3 DNA reads TGTGCCAGCAGCTTAGTTAGGACAGGGGACGAGCAGTACTTC. Translated: CASSLVRTGDEQYF.

This clonotype appeared a few times. The J gene is TRBJ1-1, the V gene TRBV25-1, with D unclear. Germline CDR1 is MGHDK and CDR2 is SYGVNS. The CDR3 contains 13 residues. V was clipped by 4 bases and J by 6 bases, with 12 bases between them. The CDR3 sequence is CASSGVGRAEAFF. CDR3 DNA: TGTGCCAGCAGTGGGGTAGGGAGGGCTGAAGCTTTCTTT.

This clonotype was counted only a few times. The rearrangement links TRBV6-1 to TRBJ1-5; no clear D gene. Germline CDR1 and CDR2: MNHNS and SASEGT. V was cut by 8 bases and J by 4 bases, with 15 bases left in between. The length of the CDR3 is 14 residues. The DNA for the CDR3 is TGTGCCAGCTCCAGAGGGATCGGGAATCAGCCCCAGCATTTT. Protein sequence: CASSRGIGNQPQHF.

This clonotype has only a few counts. V is TRBV10-3 and J is TRBJ1-1; D unclear. There are 14 residues in the CDR3. V was trimmed by 2 bases and J by 4 bases, leaving 11 bases between them. Germline assignment: CDR1 ENHRY and CDR2 SYGVKD. The CDR3 DNA reads TGTGCCATCAGTGAGGCAGATGGGAGCACTGAAGCTTTCTTT. The encoded protein is CAISEADGSTEAFF.

The sample holds a few counts of this clonotype. The rearrangement uses TRBV7-2 and TRBJ1-2; TRBD1 is a possible D gene (6 bases). CDR3 length: 17 amino acids. V lost 2 bases and J lost 6, with 22 bases in between. The germline CDR1 and CDR2 sequences are SGHTA and FQGNSA. CDR3 in DNA: TGTGCCAGCAGCTTAACCCACGGACAGCAATGGCAGAATGGCTACACCTTC. Translation gives CASSLTHGQQWQNGYTF. Complete variable domain (other parts from reference TRBV7-2 and TRBJ1-2): GAGVSQSPSNKVTEKGKDVELRCDPISGHTALYWYRQSLGQGLEFLIYFQGNSAPDKSGLPSDRFSAERTGGSVSTLTIQRTQQEDSAVYLCASSLTHGQQWQNGYTFGSGTRLTVV.

This clonotype was recorded many times. The rearrangement joins TRBV12-3 or TRBV12-4 to TRBJ1-6; no definite D call. The V end was cut by 3 bases, the J end by 9 bases, with 15 bases between. This CDR3 is built from 15 residues. Here the CDR3 reads CASSFYRGEGSPLHF. DNA of the CDR3: TGTGCCAGCAGTTTCTATCGTGGAGAAGGTTCACCCCTCCACTTT.

This clonotype was seen more than once but under ten times. V gene TRBV11-2 combines with J gene TRBJ2-7, with D possibly matching TRBD2 (6 bases). The V gene's germline CDR1 is SGHAT and CDR2 FQNNGV. V was clipped by 2 bases and J by 6 bases, with 17 bases between them. CDR3 size: 15 residues. DNA of the CDR3: TGTGCCAGCAGCTTATCCTGGGCGGGGCTGGGCGAGCAGTACTTC. This gives the protein CASSLSWAGLGEQYF.

The chain joins TRBV2 to TRBJ1-1; 7 bases fit TRBD1. V trimming: 7 bases; J trimming: 6 bases; junction bases outside the gene matches: 11. Germline CDR1 reads SNHLY; CDR2 reads FYNNEI. The CDR3 runs 14 residues. For the CDR3, the DNA is TGTGCCAGCAAGTCCGGGGACAGCATCGCTGAAGCTTTCTTT. This sequence encodes CASKSGDSIAEAFF. Using reference TRBV2 and TRBJ1-1 for the parts outside the CDR3, the full variable domain is EPEVTQTPSHQVTQMGQEVILRCVPISNHLYFYWYRQILGQKVEFLVSFYNNEISEKSEIFDDQFSVERPDGSNFTLKIRSTKLEDSAMYFCASKSGDSIAEAFFGQGTRLTVV.

V is TRBV6-1 and J is TRBJ1-1; D may be TRBD1 (6 bases). The CDR3 has 14 residues. CDR1 is MNHNS and CDR2 is SASEGT in the germline V gene. Deletions cut 6 bases from V and 6 bases from J, with 17 bases between. In DNA form, the CDR3 reads TGTGCCAGCAGAGTGAATGGGGGGCCTGCTGAAGCTTTCTTT. It codes for CASRVNGGPAEAFF.

This clonotype was observed a handful of times. The chain is built from TRBV7-2 and TRBJ2-2; D is ambiguous. This CDR3 has 13 amino acids. The V end lost 5 bases, the J end lost 6 bases, and 10 bases lay between the germline ends. Germline V gives CDR1 SGHTA, CDR2 FQGNSA. CDR3 protein: CASSPLTAGELFF. For the CDR3, the DNA is TGTGCCAGCAGCCCCCTTACTGCCGGGGAGCTGTTTTTT.

The rearrangement joins TRBV9 to TRBJ2-3; no definite D call. CDR1 and CDR2 from the germline V gene are SGDLS and YYNGEE. The ends were cut back, 0 bases at V and 0 bases at J, with 8 bases in the middle. The CDR3 loop spans 15 amino acids. CDR3 DNA sequence: TGTGCCAGCAGCGTAGTTGGGGTGAGCACAGATACGCAGTATTTT. Translation gives CASSVVGVSTDTQYF.